The 11 T cell receptor beta chains listed next were all sequenced from one sample in a study of cytomegalovirus exposure and HLA in healthy donors listed by TCRdb under 2017. Receptor libraries were prepared by the immunoSEQ multiplex PCR assay. This immuneACCESS table, as held by TCRdb, lists in-frame sequences with V and J called but not all clones. Of the missing ones, under half trace to an unresolved V gene in checked studies; the others have no known cause. The sample table shows more than 250,000 clones, and more than 80% are seen once. In total, the top ten clones hold 0.84% of the sample. Source material: PBMCs. The receptors were sampled from a woman aged 18-29 years in good health and CMV-seronegative.

J is TRBJ2-7 and V is TRBV15; 7 nucleotides agree with TRBD2. Trimming cost V 1 base and J 3 bases; bases outside gene matches: 27. This CDR3 region has 22 residues. Germline lookup yields CDR1 LNHNV and CDR2 YYDKDF (reference sequence). This CDR3 reads CATSRGPHTGTTIPGQIYEQYF. For the CDR3, the DNA is TGTGCCACCAGCAGAGGGCCACACACCGGGACTACGATTCCAGGACAAATCTACGAGCAGTACTTC.

This rearrangement joins TRBV7-2 to TRBJ2-7; the match to TRBD2 covers 7 bases. The CDR3 has 14 residues. Germline CDR1 is SGHTA and CDR2 is FQGNSA. The V gene end was trimmed by 5 bases and the J gene end by 3 bases; junction bases not matched to a gene: 7. The CDR3 DNA reads TGTGCCAGCAGCCTCAGCGGGGAGGACTACGAGCAGTACTTC. Its protein is CASSLSGEDYEQYF. Full variable domain (missing parts from reference TRBV7-2 and TRBJ2-7): GAGVSQSPSNKVTEKGKDVELRCDPISGHTALYWYRQSLGQGLEFLIYFQGNSAPDKSGLPSDRFSAERTGGSVSTLTIQRTQQEDSAVYLCASSLSGEDYEQYFGPGTRLTVT.

The rearrangement links TRBV7-3 to TRBJ2-3; D is perhaps TRBD1 (5 bases). The ends were cut back, 4 bases at V and 0 bases at J, with 11 bases in the middle. The CDR3 consists of 15 residues. The V gene's germline CDR1 is SGHTA and CDR2 FQGTGA. The CDR3 region has the DNA TGTGCCAGCAGCTCCAGGGTGGGGAGCACAGATACGCAGTATTTT. This gives the protein CASSSRVGSTDTQYF.

The chain has TRBV27 and TRBJ2-7; the D gene is possibly TRBD1 (5 bases). Germline V lookup: CDR1 MNHEY, CDR2 SMNVEV (reference sequence). V gave up 3 bases and J gave up 3 bases, with 12 bases separating them. CDR3 size: 14 residues. The CDR3 sequence: CASSFSGANYEQYF. CDR3 DNA sequence: TGTGCCAGCAGTTTTTCTGGGGCGAACTACGAGCAGTACTTC.

The chain has TRBV6-5 and TRBJ2-1, with 10 bases that match TRBD1. CDR3 length: 16 residues. Germline trimming cut 2 bases from V and 8 bases from J; bases unmatched to any gene: 9. Germline CDR1 MNHEY, CDR2 SVGAGI. The CDR3 region has the DNA TGTGCCAGCAGTTACACCCTGACAGGGGGCAATGATGAGCAGTTCTTC. This codes for CASSYTLTGGNDEQFF.

The chain has TRBV11-2 and TRBJ2-1; the match to TRBD2 covers 11 bases. With 2 bases clipped from V and 4 bases from J, the junction kept 10 bases outside the gene matches. This CDR3 is 18 amino acids long. Germline values: CDR1 SGHAT, CDR2 FQNNGV. The CDR3 is CASSLMLAGGLAYNEQFF. The CDR3 coding sequence is TGTGCCAGCAGCTTAATGCTAGCGGGAGGATTGGCGTACAATGAGCAGTTCTTC.

The gene calls are TRBV18 and TRBJ1-5, with D hard to call. This CDR3 region has 15 residues. Trimming shortened V by 3 bases and J by 4 bases, and 13 bases separated the two germline ends. Germline CDR1 and CDR2: KGHSH and LQKENI. The CDR3 spells CASSPPGRANQPQHF. In nucleotides, the CDR3 is TGTGCCAGCTCACCCCCGGGGAGAGCTAATCAGCCCCAGCATTTT.

The rearrangement joins TRBV5-6 to TRBJ2-7, with TRBD2 identical over 10 bases. Looked up from germline, CDR1 is SGHDT and CDR2 is YYEEEE. J lost 4 bases, V lost 2 bases, and 6 bases had no gene match. CDR3 length equals 15 residues. CDR3 in amino acids: CASSFSGLADYEQYF. The CDR3 coding sequence is TGTGCCAGCAGCTTCTCCGGACTAGCGGATTACGAGCAGTACTTC.

This rearrangement joins TRBV1 to TRBJ2-2; the listed D gene, TRBD1, was not tested against the DNA. TRBV1 is a pseudogene locus. CDR3 length: 17 amino acids. The DNA for the CDR3 is TGCACCAGCAGCCAAGAAACGGGACAGGGGGCCACCGGGGAGCTGTTTTTT. This encodes CTSSQETGQGATGELFF.

The CDR3 sequence: CASSWRDRESGYTF. Written as DNA, the CDR3 is TGTGCCAGCAGCTGGAGGGACAGGGAAAGTGGCTACACCTTC. The chain joins TRBV5-5 to TRBJ1-2; TRBD1 aligns across 9 bases. The CDR3 contains 14 residues. Germline trimming cut 3 bases from V and 7 bases from J; bases unmatched to any gene: 7. Germline values: CDR1 SGHKS, CDR2 YYEKEE (reference sequence).

The V call is TRBV5-1, the J call TRBJ1-1; no firm D call. Trimming shortened V by 0 bases and J by 1 base, and 13 bases separated the two germline ends. The CDR3 sequence is 16 residues long. Germline V lookup: CDR1 SGHRS, CDR2 YFSETQ. The CDR3, as DNA: TGCGCCAGCAGCTTGGTCGCGGGTCTCCAGAACACTGAAGCTTTCTTT. This encodes CASSLVAGLQNTEAFF.